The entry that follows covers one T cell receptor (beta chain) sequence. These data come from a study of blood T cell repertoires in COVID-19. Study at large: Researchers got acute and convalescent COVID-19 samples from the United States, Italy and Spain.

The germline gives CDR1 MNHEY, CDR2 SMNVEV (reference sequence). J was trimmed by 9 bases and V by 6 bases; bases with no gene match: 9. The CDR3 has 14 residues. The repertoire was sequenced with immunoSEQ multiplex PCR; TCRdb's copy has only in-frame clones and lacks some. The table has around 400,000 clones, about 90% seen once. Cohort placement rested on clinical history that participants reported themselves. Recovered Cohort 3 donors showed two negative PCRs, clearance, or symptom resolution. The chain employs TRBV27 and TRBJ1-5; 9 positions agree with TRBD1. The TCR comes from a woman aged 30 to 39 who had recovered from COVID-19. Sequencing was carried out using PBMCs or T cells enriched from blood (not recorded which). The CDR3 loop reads CASSPGTGSSPQHF. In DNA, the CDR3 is TGTGCCAGCAGCCCCGGGACAGGGTCTTCGCCCCAGCATTTT.